This T cell receptor beta chain was found in a study of T cell responses to AZD1222 COVID-19 vaccine. TCRdb's copy holds only in-frame clones and misses some; the assay was immunoSEQ multiplex PCR. The repertoire holds approximately 80,000 clones, with 91% as singletons. CDR3 length: 12 residues. Trimming took 7 bases from V and 8 from J, leaving 14 bases between them. Germline CDR1 is MDHEN and CDR2 is SYDVKM. J is TRBJ1-2 and V is TRBV28; tentatively, D is TRBD1 (5 bases). Sequenced here: peripheral blood, sampled 28 days after the second AZD1222 dose. This receptor was identified in an adult who received the AZD1222 COVID-19 vaccine. The CDR3 coding sequence is TGTGCCAGCACCTCCTGGGGGAACGGCTACACCTTC. As protein: CASTSWGNGYTF.